In its sample, the clone carrying this T cell receptor (beta chain) was seen once. Its antigen is unidentified. The sample belongs to a study of T cell responses to AZD1222 COVID-19 vaccine. Data came from immunoSEQ multiplex PCR; TCRdb stores just in-frame clones and leaves some out. The sample carries fewer than 150,000 clones, about 91% recorded once. Trimming took 4 bases from V and 0 from J, leaving 13 bases between them. Per the germline V gene, CDR1 is LGHDT and CDR2 is YNNKEL (reference sequence). The CDR3 totals 15 residues. Study-level points and caveats: Unmutated variant regions are reportedly targeted by nearly half of spike-specific TCRs.

This material consisted of peripheral blood, taken 28 days after the second AZD1222 dose. The receptor's source is an adult who received the AZD1222 COVID-19 vaccine. This chain uses TRBV3-1 (or the pseudogene TRBV3-2) with TRBJ2-7; tentative D call: TRBD2 (6 bases). The CDR3 nucleotides are TGTGCCAGCAGCCGGGGGACTCGCGCCTCCTACGAGCAGTACGTC. Its protein is CASSRGTRASYEQYV.